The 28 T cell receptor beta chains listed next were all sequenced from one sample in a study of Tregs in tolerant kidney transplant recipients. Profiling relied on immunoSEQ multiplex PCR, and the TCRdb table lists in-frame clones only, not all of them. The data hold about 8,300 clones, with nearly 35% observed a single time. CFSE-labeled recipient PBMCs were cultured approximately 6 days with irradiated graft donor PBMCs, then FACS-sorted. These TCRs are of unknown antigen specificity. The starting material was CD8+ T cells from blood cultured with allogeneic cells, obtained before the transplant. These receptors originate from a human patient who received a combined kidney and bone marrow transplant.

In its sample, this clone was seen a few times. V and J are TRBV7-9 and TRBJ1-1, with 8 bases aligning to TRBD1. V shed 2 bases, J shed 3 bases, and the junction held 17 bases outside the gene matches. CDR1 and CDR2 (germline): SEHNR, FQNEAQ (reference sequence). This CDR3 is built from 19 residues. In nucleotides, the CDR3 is TGTGCCAGCAGCTTAATAGGTGCAGGACAGGGATCTATTCACACTGAAGCTTTCTTT. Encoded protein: CASSLIGAGQGSIHTEAFF.

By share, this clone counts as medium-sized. This chain's CDR3 is CASSLGGGIGETQYF. The CDR3 region has the DNA TGTGCCAGCAGCTTAGGGGGCGGGATCGGGGAGACCCAGTACTTC. This chain links TRBV7-6 with TRBJ2-5, with D tentatively TRBD2 (6 bases). V lost 1 base and J lost 5, with 14 bases in between. This CDR3 is 15 amino acids long. The V gene's germline CDR1 is SGHVS and CDR2 FNYEAQ. The full variable domain, with the rest looked up from reference TRBV7-6 and TRBJ2-5, is GAGVSQSPRYKVTKRGQDVALRCDPISGHVSLYWYRQALGQGPEFLTYFNYEAQQDKSGLPNDRFSAERPEGSISTLTIQRTEQRDSAMYRCASSLGGGIGETQYFGPGTRLLVL.

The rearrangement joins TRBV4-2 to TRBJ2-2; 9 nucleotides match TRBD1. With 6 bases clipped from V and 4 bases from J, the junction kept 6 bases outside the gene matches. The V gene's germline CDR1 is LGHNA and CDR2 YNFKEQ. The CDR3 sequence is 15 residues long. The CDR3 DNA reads TGTGCCAGCAGTTATTCGACAGGGGGCACCGGGGAGCTGTTTTTT. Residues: CASSYSTGGTGELFF.

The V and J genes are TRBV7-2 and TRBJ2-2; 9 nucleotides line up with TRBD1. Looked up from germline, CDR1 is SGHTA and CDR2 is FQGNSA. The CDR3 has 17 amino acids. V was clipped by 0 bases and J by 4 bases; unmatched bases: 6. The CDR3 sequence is CASSLAPWTGVTGELFF. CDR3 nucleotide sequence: TGTGCCAGCAGCTTAGCGCCTTGGACAGGGGTCACCGGGGAGCTGTTTTTT.

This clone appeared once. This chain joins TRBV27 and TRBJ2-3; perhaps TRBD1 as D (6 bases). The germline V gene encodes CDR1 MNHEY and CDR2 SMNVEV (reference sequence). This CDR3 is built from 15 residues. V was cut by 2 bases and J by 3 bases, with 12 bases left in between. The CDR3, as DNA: TGTGCCAGCAGTTTAATCTGGCAGGGGACAGATACGCAGTATTTT. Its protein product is CASSLIWQGTDTQYF.

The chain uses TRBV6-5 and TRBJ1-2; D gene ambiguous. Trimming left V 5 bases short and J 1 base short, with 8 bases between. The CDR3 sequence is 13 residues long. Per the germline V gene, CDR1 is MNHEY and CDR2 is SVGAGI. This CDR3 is CASSVGSNYGYTF. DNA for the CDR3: TGTGCCAGCAGTGTGGGCAGTAACTATGGCTACACCTTC.

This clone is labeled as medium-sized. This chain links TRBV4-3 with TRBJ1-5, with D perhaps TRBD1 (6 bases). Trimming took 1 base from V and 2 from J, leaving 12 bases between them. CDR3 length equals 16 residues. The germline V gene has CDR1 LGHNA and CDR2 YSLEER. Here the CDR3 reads CASSQGTGLGNQPQHF. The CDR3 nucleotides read TGCGCCAGCAGCCAAGGAACAGGGTTAGGCAATCAGCCCCAGCATTTT.

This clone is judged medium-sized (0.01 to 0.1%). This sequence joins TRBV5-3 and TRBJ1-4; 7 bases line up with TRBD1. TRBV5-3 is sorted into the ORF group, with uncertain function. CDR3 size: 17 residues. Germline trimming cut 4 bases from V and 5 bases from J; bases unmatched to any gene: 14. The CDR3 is CARSQKRGRPQNEKLFF. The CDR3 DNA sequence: TGTGCCAGAAGCCAGAAAAGGGGGCGACCCCAGAATGAAAAACTGTTTTTT.

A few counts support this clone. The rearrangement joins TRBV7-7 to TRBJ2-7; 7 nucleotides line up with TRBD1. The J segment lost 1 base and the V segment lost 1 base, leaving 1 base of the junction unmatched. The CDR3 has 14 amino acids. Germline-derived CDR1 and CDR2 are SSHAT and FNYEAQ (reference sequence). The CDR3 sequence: CASSLETGSYEQYF. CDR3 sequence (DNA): TGTGCCAGCAGCTTAGAGACAGGGTCCTACGAGCAGTACTTC.

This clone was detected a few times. CDR3 protein: CAITGTSGYNEQFF. The CDR3 coding sequence is TGTGCCATCACCGGGACTAGCGGATACAATGAGCAGTTCTTC. The chain couples TRBV10-3 to TRBJ2-1; 11 bases map to TRBD2. This CDR3 contains 14 residues. In germline, CDR1 is ENHRY, CDR2 SYGVKD. The ends lost 7 bases at V and 4 bases at J; junction bases unmatched: 3.

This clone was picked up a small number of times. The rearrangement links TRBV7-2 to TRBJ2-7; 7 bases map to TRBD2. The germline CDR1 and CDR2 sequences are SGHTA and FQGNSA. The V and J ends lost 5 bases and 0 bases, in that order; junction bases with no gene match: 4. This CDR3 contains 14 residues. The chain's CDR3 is CASSPRDYSYEQYF. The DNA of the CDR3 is TGTGCCAGCAGCCCCCGGGACTACTCCTACGAGCAGTACTTC.

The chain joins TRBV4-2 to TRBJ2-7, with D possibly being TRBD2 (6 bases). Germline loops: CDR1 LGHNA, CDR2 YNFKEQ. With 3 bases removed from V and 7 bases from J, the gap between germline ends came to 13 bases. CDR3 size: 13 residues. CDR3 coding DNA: TGTGCCAGCAGCCATACCGGGAGAGTGGAGCAGTACTTC. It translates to CASSHTGRVEQYF.

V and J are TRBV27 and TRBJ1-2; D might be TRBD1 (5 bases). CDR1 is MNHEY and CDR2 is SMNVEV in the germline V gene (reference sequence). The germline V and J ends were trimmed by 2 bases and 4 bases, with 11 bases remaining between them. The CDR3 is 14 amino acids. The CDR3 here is CASSLTGGIYGYTF. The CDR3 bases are TGTGCCAGCAGTTTAACAGGAGGGATCTATGGCTACACCTTC.

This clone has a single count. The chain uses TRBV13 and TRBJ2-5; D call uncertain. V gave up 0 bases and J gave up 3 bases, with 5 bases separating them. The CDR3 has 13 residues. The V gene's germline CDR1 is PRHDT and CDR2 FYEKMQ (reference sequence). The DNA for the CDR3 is TGTGCCAGCAGCTTAGGACGCGAAGAGACCCAGTACTTC. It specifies CASSLGREETQYF.

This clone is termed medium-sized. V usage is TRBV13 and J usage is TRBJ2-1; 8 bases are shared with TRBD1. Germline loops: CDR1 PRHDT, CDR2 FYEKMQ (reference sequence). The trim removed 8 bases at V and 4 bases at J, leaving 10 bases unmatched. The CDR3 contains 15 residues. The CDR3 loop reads CASRIRDRNYNEQFF. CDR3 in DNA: TGTGCCAGCCGGATCCGGGACAGGAATTACAATGAGCAGTTCTTC.

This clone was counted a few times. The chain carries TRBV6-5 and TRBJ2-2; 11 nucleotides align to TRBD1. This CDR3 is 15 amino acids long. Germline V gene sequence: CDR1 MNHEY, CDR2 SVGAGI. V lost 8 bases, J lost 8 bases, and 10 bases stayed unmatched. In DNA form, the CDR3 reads TGTGCCAGCGTCGGCGGGACAGGGGGTTGGGGGGAGCTGTTTTTT. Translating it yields CASVGGTGGWGELFF.

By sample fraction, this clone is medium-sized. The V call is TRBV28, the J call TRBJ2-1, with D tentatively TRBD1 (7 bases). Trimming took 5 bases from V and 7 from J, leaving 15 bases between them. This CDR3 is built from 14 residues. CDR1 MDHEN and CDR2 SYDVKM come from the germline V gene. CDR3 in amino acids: CASSDRQGGNEQFF. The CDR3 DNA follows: TGTGCCAGCAGTGATAGACAGGGAGGTAATGAGCAGTTCTTC.

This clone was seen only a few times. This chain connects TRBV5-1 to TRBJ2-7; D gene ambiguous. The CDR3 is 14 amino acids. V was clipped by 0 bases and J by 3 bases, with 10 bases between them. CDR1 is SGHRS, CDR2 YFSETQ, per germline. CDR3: CASSLAVTVYEQYF. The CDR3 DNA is TGCGCCAGCAGCTTGGCAGTTACCGTCTACGAGCAGTACTTC.

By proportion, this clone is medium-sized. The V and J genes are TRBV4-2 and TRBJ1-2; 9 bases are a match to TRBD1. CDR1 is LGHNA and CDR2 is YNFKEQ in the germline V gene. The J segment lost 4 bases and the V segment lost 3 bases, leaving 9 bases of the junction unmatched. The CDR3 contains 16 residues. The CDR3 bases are TGTGCCAGCAGCCAGCTCGAGGGACAGGGAATCTATGGCTACACCTTC. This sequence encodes CASSQLEGQGIYGYTF.

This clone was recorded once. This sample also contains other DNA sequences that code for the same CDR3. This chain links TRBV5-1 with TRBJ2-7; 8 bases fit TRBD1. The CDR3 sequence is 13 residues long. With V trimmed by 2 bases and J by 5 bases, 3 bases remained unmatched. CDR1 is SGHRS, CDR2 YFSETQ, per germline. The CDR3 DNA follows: TGCGCCAGCAGCTTTACAGGGGGAGACGAGCAGTACTTC. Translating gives CASSFTGGDEQYF.

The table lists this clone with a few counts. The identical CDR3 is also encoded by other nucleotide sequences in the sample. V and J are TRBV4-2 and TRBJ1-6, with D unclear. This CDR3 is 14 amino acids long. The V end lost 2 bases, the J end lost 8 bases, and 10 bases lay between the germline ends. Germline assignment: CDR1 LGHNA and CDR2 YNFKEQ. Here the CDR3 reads CASSQRLLYSPLHF. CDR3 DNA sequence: TGTGCCAGCAGCCAAAGACTGTTATATTCACCCCTCCACTTT.

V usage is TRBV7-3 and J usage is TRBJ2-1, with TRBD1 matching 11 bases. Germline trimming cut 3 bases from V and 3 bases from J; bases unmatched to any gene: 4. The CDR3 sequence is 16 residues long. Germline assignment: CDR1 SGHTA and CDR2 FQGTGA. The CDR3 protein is CASSLFGTGGYNEQFF. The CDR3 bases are TGTGCCAGCAGCTTGTTCGGGACAGGGGGCTACAATGAGCAGTTCTTC.

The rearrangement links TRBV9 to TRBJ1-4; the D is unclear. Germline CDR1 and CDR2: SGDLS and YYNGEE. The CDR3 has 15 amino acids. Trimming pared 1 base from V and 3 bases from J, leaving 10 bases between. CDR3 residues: CASSVRGGPNEKLFF. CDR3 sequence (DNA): TGTGCCAGCAGCGTACGTGGCGGGCCTAATGAAAAACTGTTTTTT.

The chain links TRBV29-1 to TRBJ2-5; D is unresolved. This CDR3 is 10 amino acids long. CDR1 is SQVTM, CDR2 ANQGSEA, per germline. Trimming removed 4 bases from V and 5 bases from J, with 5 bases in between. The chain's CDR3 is CSVVMETQYF. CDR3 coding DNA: TGCAGCGTTGTTATGGAGACCCAGTACTTC.

The CDR3: CASSVGHEEMETQYF. CDR3 sequence (DNA): TGTGCCAGCAGCGTAGGCCACGAGGAAATGGAGACCCAGTACTTC. The chain uses TRBV9 and TRBJ2-5; no definite D call. V lost 0 bases and J 5 bases, leaving 14 bases between the germline ends. Germline V gene lookup returns CDR1 SGDLS and CDR2 YYNGEE. This CDR3 is built from 15 residues.

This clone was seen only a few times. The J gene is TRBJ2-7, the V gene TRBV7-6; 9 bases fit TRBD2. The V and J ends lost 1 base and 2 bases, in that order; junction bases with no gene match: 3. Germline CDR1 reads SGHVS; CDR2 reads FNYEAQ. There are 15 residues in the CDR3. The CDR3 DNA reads TGTGCCAGCAGCTTAGGAGCGGGGGGTGCCTACGAGCAGTACTTC. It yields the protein CASSLGAGGAYEQYF.

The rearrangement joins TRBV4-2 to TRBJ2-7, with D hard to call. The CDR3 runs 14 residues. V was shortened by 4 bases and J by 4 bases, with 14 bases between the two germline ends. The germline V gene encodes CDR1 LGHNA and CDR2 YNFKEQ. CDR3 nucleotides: TGTGCCAGCAGCCCATCCCTTGCGCAATACGAGCAGTACTTC. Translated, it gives CASSPSLAQYEQYF.

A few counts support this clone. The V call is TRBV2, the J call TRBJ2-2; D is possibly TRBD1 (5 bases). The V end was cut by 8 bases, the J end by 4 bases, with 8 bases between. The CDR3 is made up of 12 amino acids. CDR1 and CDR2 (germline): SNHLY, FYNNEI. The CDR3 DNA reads TGTGCCAGCGGACACTCCACCGGGGAGCTGTTTTTT. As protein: CASGHSTGELFF. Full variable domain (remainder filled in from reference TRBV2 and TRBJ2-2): EPEVTQTPSHQVTQMGQEVILRCVPISNHLYFYWYRQILGQKVEFLVSFYNNEISEKSEIFDDQFSVERPDGSNFTLKIRSTKLEDSAMYFCASGHSTGELFFGEGSRLTVL.